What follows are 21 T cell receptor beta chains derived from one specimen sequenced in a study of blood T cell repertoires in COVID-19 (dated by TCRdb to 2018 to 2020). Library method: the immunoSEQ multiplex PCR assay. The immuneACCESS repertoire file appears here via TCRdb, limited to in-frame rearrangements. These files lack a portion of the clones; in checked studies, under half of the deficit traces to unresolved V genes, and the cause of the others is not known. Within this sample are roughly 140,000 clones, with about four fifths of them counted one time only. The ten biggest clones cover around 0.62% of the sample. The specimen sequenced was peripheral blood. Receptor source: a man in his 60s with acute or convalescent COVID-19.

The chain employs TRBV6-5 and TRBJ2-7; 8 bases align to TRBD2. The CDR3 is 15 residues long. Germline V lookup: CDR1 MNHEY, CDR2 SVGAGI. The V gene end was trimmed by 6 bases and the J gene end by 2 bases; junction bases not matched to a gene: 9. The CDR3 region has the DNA TGTGCCAGCAGGAATCCTAGCGGGTGGGCCTACGAGCAGTACTTC. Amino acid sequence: CASRNPSGWAYEQYF.

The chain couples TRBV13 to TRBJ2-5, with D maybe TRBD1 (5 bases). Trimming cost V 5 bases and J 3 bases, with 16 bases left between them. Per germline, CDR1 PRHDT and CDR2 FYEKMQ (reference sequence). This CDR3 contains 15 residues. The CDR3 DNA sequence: TGTGCCAGCAGCCCCCTCCGGGCAGGGAAAGAGACCCAGTACTTC. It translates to CASSPLRAGKETQYF.

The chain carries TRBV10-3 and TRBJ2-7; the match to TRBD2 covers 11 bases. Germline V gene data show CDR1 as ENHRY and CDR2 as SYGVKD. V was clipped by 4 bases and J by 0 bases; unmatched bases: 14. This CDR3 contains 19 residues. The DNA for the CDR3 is TGTGCCATCAGTGGCAAGGGGGCGCATACTAGCGGGGGCTCCTACGAGCAGTACTTC. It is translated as CAISGKGAHTSGGSYEQYF.

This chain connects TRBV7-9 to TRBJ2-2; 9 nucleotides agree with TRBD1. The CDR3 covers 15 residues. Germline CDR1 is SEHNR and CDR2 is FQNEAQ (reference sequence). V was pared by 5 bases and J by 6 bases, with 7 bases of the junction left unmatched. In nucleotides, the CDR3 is TGTGCCAGCAGCCTCCGGGACAGGGTGGCCGGGGAGCTGTTTTTT. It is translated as CASSLRDRVAGELFF.

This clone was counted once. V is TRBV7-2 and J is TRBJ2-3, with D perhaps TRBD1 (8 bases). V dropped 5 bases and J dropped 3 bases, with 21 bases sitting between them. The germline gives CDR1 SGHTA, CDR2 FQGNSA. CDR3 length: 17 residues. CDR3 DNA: TGTGCCAGCAGCGCCGGACGTACACAGGGGGGGACAGATACGCAGTATTTT. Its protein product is CASSAGRTQGGTDTQYF. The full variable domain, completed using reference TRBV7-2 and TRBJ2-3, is GAGVSQSPSNKVTEKGKDVELRCDPISGHTALYWYRQSLGQGLEFLIYFQGNSAPDKSGLPSDRFSAERTGGSVSTLTIQRTQQEDSAVYLCASSAGRTQGGTDTQYFGPGTRLTVL.

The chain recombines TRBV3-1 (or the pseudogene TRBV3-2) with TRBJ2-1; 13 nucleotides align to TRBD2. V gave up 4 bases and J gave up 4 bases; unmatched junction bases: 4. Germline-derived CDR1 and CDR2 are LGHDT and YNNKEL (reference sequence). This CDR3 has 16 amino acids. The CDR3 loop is CASSPRTSGGYNEQFF. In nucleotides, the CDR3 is TGTGCCAGCAGCCCGAGGACTAGCGGGGGTTACAATGAGCAGTTCTTC.

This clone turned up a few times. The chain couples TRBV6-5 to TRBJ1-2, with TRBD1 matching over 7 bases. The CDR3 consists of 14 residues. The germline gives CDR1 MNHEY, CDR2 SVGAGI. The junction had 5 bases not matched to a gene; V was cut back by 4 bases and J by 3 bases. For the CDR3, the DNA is TGTGCCAGCAGTTCCCAGGGGGGCCACTATGGCTACACCTTC. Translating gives CASSSQGGHYGYTF.

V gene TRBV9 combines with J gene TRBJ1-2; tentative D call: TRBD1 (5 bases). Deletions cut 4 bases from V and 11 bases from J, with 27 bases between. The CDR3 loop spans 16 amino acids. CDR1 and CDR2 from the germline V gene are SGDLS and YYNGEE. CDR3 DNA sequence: TGTGCCAGCAGCCCCCCCCCGGGAGACAGTTTAGATCGGTACACCTTC. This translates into CASSPPPGDSLDRYTF.

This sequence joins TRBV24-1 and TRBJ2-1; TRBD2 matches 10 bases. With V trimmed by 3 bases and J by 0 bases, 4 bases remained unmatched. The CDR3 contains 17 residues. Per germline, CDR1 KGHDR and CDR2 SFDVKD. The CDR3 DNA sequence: TGTGCCACCAGTGATCCGCTAGCGGGAGACTCCTACAATGAGCAGTTCTTC. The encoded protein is CATSDPLAGDSYNEQFF.

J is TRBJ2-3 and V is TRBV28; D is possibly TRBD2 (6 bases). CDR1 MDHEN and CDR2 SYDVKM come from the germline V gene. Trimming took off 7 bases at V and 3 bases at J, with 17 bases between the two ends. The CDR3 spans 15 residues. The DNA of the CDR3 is TGTGCCAGCACCGCGCGCTTGGAGGGGACAGATACGCAGTATTTT. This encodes CASTARLEGTDTQYF. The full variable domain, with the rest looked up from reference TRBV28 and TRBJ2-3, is DVKVTQSSRYLVKRTGEKVFLECVQDMDHENMFWYRQDPGLGLRLIYFSYDVKMKEKGDIPEGYSVSREKKERFSLILESASTNQTSMYLCASTARLEGTDTQYFGPGTRLTVL.

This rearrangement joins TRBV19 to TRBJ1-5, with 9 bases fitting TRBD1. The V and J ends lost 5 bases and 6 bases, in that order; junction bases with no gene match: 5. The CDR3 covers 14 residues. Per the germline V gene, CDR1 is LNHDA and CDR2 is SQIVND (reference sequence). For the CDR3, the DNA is TGTGCCAGTAGTGCTGACAGGGGGGCTCAGCCCCAGCATTTT. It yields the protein CASSADRGAQPQHF.

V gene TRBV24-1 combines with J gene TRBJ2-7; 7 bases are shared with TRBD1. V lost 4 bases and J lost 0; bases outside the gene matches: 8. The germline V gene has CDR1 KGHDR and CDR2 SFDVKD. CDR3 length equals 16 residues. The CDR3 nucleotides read TGTGCCACCAGTGACCCAACAGGGGCCAGCTCCTACGAGCAGTACTTC. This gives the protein CATSDPTGASSYEQYF.

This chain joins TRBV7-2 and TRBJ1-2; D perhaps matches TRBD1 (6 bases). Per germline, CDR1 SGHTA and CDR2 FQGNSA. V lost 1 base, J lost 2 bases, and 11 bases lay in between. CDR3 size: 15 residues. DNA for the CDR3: TGTGCCAGCAGCTTAGGGAGTAGGGGGAACTATGGCTACACCTTC. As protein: CASSLGSRGNYGYTF.

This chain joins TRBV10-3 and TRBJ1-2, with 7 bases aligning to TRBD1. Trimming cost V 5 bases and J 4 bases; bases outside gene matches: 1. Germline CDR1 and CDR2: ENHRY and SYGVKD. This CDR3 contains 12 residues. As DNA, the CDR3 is TGTGCCATCAGTAGACAGGGCTATGGCTACACCTTC. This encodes CAISRQGYGYTF.

As DNA, the CDR3 is TGTGCCACCAGTGAAATCCTAGCGGGAGGGCCGGAGACCCAGTACTTC. As protein: CATSEILAGGPETQYF. The chain recombines TRBV24-1 with TRBJ2-5, with TRBD2 matching over 12 bases. The V gene end was trimmed by 4 bases and the J gene end by 5 bases; junction bases not matched to a gene: 7. The CDR3 covers 16 residues. Germline CDR1 is KGHDR and CDR2 is SFDVKD.

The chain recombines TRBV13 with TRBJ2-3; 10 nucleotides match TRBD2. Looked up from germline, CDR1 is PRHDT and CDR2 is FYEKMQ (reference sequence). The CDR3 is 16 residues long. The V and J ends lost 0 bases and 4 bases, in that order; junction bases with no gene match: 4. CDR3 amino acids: CASSLGLAGAADTQYF. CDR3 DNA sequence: TGTGCCAGCAGCTTAGGCCTAGCGGGGGCGGCAGATACGCAGTATTTT.

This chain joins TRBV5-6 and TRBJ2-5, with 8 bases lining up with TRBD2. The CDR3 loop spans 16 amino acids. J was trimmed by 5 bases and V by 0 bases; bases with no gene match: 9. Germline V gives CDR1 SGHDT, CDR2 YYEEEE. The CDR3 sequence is CASSLGGSGMGETQYF. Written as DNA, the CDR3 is TGTGCCAGCAGCTTGGGGGGTAGCGGGATGGGCGAGACCCAGTACTTC.

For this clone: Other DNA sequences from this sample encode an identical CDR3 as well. This chain's CDR3 is CASSVTGTLGEQYF. The CDR3 coding sequence is TGTGCCAGCAGTGTTACAGGGACACTCGGGGAGCAGTACTTC. The chain couples TRBV2 to TRBJ2-7; TRBD1 might be the D (6 bases). This CDR3 comprises 14 residues. CDR1 and CDR2 (germline): SNHLY, FYNNEI. V lost 4 bases and J 7 bases, leaving 17 bases between the germline ends.

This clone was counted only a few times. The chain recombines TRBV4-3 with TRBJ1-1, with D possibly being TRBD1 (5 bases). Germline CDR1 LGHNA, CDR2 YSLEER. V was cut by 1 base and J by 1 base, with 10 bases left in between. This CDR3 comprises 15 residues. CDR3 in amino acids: CASSQVLRANTEAFF. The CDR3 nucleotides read TGCGCCAGCAGCCAAGTTCTCAGGGCGAACACTGAAGCTTTCTTT.

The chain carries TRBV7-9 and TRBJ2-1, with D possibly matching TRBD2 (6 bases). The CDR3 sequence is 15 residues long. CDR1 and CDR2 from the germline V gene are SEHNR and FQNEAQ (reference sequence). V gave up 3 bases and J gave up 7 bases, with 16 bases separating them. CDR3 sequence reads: CASSFAGPRRNEQFF. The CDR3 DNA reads TGTGCCAGCAGCTTCGCGGGGCCCCGTAGGAATGAGCAGTTCTTC.

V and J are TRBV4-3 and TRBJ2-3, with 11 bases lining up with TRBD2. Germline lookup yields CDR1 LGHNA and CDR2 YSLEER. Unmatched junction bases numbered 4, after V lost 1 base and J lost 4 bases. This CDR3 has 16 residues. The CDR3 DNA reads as TGCGCCAGCAGCCAAGGGGCTAGCGGGAGGTCAGATACGCAGTATTTT. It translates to CASSQGASGRSDTQYF.